These 18 T cell receptor beta chains originate from one sample sequenced in a study of CD8 T cells in Susac syndrome. With random hexamers, reverse transcription was performed on roughly 0.45 to 1 ug of RNA. One entry per CDR3 protein results from TCRdb running MiXCR on the immunoSEQ multiplex PCR reads. In the table there are 150,000 to 200,000 distinct CDR3 sequences, about 93% of which are singletons. Sequenced sample: CD4+ T cells from PBMCs. The receptors stem from a human donor in good health.

The rearrangement links TRBV6-2 or TRBV6-3 to TRBJ1-1, with D unresolved. V was cut by 6 bases and J by 6 bases, with 14 bases left in between. Germline assignment: CDR1 MNHEY and CDR2 SVGEGT. This CDR3 is built from 13 residues. CDR3 residues: CASSRRVMSEAFF. The CDR3 region has the DNA TGTGCCAGCAGCAGACGGGTGATGTCTGAAGCTTTCTTT.

This sequence joins TRBV29-1 and TRBJ1-1; 9 positions agree with TRBD1. Germline CDR1 and CDR2: SQVTM and ANQGSEA. The length of the CDR3 is 14 residues. V shed 6 bases and J 2 bases; nucleotides not matched to a gene: 7. DNA for the CDR3: TGCAGCGTCAGTGGACAGGGGCTTAACACTGAAGCTTTCTTT. Translating it yields CSVSGQGLNTEAFF.

V is TRBV29-1 and J is TRBJ1-2; D is uncertain. The CDR3 contains 12 residues. Trimming pared 5 bases from V and 7 bases from J, leaving 14 bases between. Per the germline V gene, CDR1 is SQVTM and CDR2 is ANQGSEA. The CDR3: CSVRLGIGGYTF. The CDR3 DNA reads as TGCAGCGTTCGGTTGGGTATCGGTGGCTACACCTTC. Supplemented by reference TRBV29-1 and TRBJ1-2, the full variable domain reads SAVISQKPSRDICQRGTSLTIQCQVDSQVTMMFWYRQQPGQSLTLIATANQGSEATYESGFVIDKFPISRPNLTFSTLTVSNMSPEDSSIYLCSVRLGIGGYTFGSGTRLTVV.

This clonotype was recorded once. The gene calls are TRBV5-1 and TRBJ1-1, with D maybe TRBD1 (6 bases). Germline V gene lookup returns CDR1 SGHRS and CDR2 YFSETQ. The V end was cut by 2 bases, the J end by 2 bases, with 13 bases between. The CDR3 spans 15 residues. Here the CDR3 reads CASSFNPRGNTEAFF. CDR3 sequence (DNA): TGCGCCAGCAGCTTCAACCCCAGGGGTAACACTGAAGCTTTCTTT.

The gene calls are TRBV29-1 and TRBJ2-7, with a tentative D call TRBD2 (6 bases). Looked up from germline, CDR1 is SQVTM and CDR2 is ANQGSEA. Trimming took off 4 bases at V and 10 bases at J, with 14 bases between the two ends. The CDR3 runs 11 residues. The CDR3, as DNA: TGCAGCGTTGGGGGGGACGCCGTACAGTACTTC. This encodes CSVGGDAVQYF.

The chain has TRBV10-3 and TRBJ2-2; D not certain. The V and J ends lost 4 bases and 2 bases respectively, with 5 bases between them. This CDR3 contains 13 residues. Germline loops: CDR1 ENHRY, CDR2 SYGVKD. CDR3 coding DNA: TGTGCCATCAGTGTTTCCAACACCGGGGAGCTGTTTTTT. It is translated as CAISVSNTGELFF.

The rearrangement uses TRBV11-1 and TRBJ2-2, with 7 bases matching TRBD1. Germline V gene lookup returns CDR1 SGHAT and CDR2 FQDESV (reference sequence). CDR3 length equals 15 residues. The ends lost 5 bases at V and 0 bases at J; junction bases unmatched: 3. The CDR3 bases are TGTGCCAGCAGCCACCAGGGGGCGAACACCGGGGAGCTGTTTTTT. Translated, it gives CASSHQGANTGELFF.

This chain links TRBV29-1 with TRBJ2-3; 7 nucleotides agree with TRBD2. Germline V gives CDR1 SQVTM, CDR2 ANQGSEA. The CDR3 covers 13 residues. With 4 bases clipped from V and 3 bases from J, the junction kept 4 bases outside the gene matches. Here the CDR3 DNA reads TGCAGCGTTGTTACGGGGGGAACAGATACGCAGTATTTT. Protein product: CSVVTGGTDTQYF.

This chain connects TRBV12-3 or TRBV12-4 to TRBJ1-5; D is unclear. The CDR3 runs to 13 residues. Trimming took off 4 bases at V and 5 bases at J, with 9 bases between the two ends. This CDR3 reads CASSSPGDQPQHF. The CDR3 coding sequence is TGTGCCAGCAGTTCACCCGGAGATCAGCCCCAGCATTTT.

The chain employs TRBV28 and TRBJ2-7, with 9 bases identical to TRBD1. The CDR3 has 15 amino acids. CDR1 and CDR2 (germline): MDHEN, SYDVKM. The J segment lost 6 bases and the V segment lost 2 bases, leaving 8 bases of the junction unmatched. The chain's CDR3 is CASSLVGQGSLEQYF. For the CDR3, the DNA is TGTGCCAGCAGTTTAGTGGGACAGGGAAGCCTCGAGCAGTACTTC.

The chain joins TRBV20-1 to TRBJ2-1; TRBD1 matches 9 bases. The V and J ends lost 3 bases and 6 bases, in that order; junction bases with no gene match: 6. The CDR3 runs to 14 residues. Germline V lookup: CDR1 DFQATT, CDR2 SNEGSKA (reference sequence). CDR3 nucleotide sequence: TGCAGTGCTAGCGACAGGGGGTCTCGCAATGAGCAGTTCTTC. Translation gives CSASDRGSRNEQFF.

The chain employs TRBV12-3 or TRBV12-4 and TRBJ1-5; D may be TRBD1 (6 bases). This CDR3 spans 17 amino acids. V was pared by 6 bases and J by 6 bases, with 24 bases between. Written as DNA, the CDR3 is TGTGCCAGCAGCCCTGCCGGGACACTCAACCGGGGTCAGCCCCAGCATTTT. It codes for CASSPAGTLNRGQPQHF.

This chain uses TRBV24-1 with TRBJ1-5; 8 nucleotides align to TRBD1. V gave up 9 bases and J gave up 7 bases; unmatched junction bases: 10. Germline loops: CDR1 KGHDR, CDR2 SFDVKD. The CDR3 has 14 amino acids. CDR3 amino acids: CATGGYRGEQPQHF. The CDR3 DNA follows: TGTGCCACCGGTGGGTACAGGGGGGAACAGCCCCAGCATTTT.

The chain carries TRBV30 and TRBJ2-7, with D perhaps TRBD1 (6 bases). The V gene lost 7 bases and the J gene lost 1 base, with 17 bases spanning the gap. Germline CDR1 reads GTSNPN; CDR2 reads SVGIG (reference sequence). The CDR3 runs 14 residues. This CDR3 is CASFRGRGSYEQYF. CDR3 nucleotide sequence: TGTGCCTCCTTCCGAGGCAGGGGATCCTACGAGCAGTACTTC.

The rearrangement joins TRBV7-2 to TRBJ2-6, with D possibly TRBD1 on 5 matching bases. Looked up from germline, CDR1 is SGHTA and CDR2 is FQGNSA. The CDR3 consists of 16 residues. V was shortened by 3 bases and J by 0 bases, with 9 bases between the two germline ends. Here the CDR3 reads CASSFSRDSGANVLTF. The CDR3 DNA is TGTGCCAGCAGCTTCTCCAGGGACTCTGGGGCCAACGTCCTGACTTTC. Looking up the rest from reference TRBV7-2 and TRBJ2-6 gives the full variable domain: GAGVSQSPSNKVTEKGKDVELRCDPISGHTALYWYRQSLGQGLEFLIYFQGNSAPDKSGLPSDRFSAERTGGSVSTLTIQRTQQEDSAVYLCASSFSRDSGANVLTFGAGSRLTVL.

The rearrangement links TRBV7-2 to TRBJ2-1, with 11 bases matching TRBD2. CDR1 and CDR2 (germline): SGHTA, FQGNSA. The J segment lost 8 bases and the V segment lost 5 bases, leaving 8 bases of the junction unmatched. The CDR3 is 15 amino acids. The CDR3 region is CASSNSGGGTYEQFF. The CDR3 bases are TGTGCCAGCAGCAATAGCGGGGGGGGTACATATGAGCAGTTCTTC.

The chain carries TRBV5-1 and TRBJ1-1; weak D call: TRBD1 (5 bases). V gave up 5 bases and J gave up 0 bases, with 11 bases separating them. The CDR3 runs 14 residues. CDR1 and CDR2 (germline): SGHRS, YFSETQ. CDR3 amino acids: CASRVEGMNTEAFF. The CDR3 DNA reads TGCGCCAGCAGAGTTGAGGGGATGAACACTGAAGCTTTCTTT.

The gene calls are TRBV10-3 and TRBJ1-1; a weak D match, TRBD1 (6 bases). The CDR3 covers 13 residues. Germline lookup yields CDR1 ENHRY and CDR2 SYGVKD. V was clipped by 0 bases and J by 8 bases, with 10 bases between them. In DNA form, the CDR3 reads TGTGCCATCAGTGAGTCAGGCAGGGGAGAAGCTTTCTTT. This codes for CAISESGRGEAFF.